A single sample is the source of the 14 T cell receptor beta chains below, sequenced in a study of T cells of healthy individuals. In TCRdb, the 5' RACE reads were re-called with MiXCR into one record per CDR3 protein. Found here are fewer than 75,000 distinct CDR3 sequences, 15% to 20% of them singletons; the top ten hold approximately 4.7%. The receptors stem from a human donor in good health.

The chain employs TRBV5-4 and TRBJ1-1; the D is unclear. CDR1 is SGHNT and CDR2 is YYREEE in the germline V gene (reference sequence). The CDR3 consists of 13 residues. The V gene lost 0 bases and the J gene lost 9 bases, with 12 bases spanning the gap. The CDR3 DNA is TGTGCCAGCAGCTTGGTAGAGGGCCGAAAAGCTTTCTTT. Amino acids: CASSLVEGRKAFF.

V is TRBV4-3 and J is TRBJ1-1, with TRBD1 matching over 7 bases. V lost 5 bases to trimming and J lost 1 base; unmatched junction nucleotides: 10. CDR3 size: 16 residues. Germline V gene data show CDR1 as LGHNA and CDR2 as YSLEER. CDR3: CASSFHRGEKNTEAFF. Here the CDR3 DNA reads TGCGCCAGCAGCTTCCACAGGGGCGAGAAGAACACTGAAGCTTTCTTT.

This clonotype occurred a few times. The chain employs TRBV19 and TRBJ1-6, with D perhaps TRBD1 (5 bases). The CDR3 runs 14 residues. V was clipped by 7 bases and J by 6 bases, with 13 bases between them. Germline lookup yields CDR1 LNHDA and CDR2 SQIVND (reference sequence). Written as DNA, the CDR3 is TGTGCCAGTAACTTCCGGGGCTTTAATTCACCCCTCCACTTT. Translation: CASNFRGFNSPLHF.

V gene TRBV14 combines with J gene TRBJ2-5, with 9 nucleotides matching TRBD1. The germline CDR1 and CDR2 sequences are SGHDN and FVKESK. Trimming cost V 4 bases and J 1 base; bases outside gene matches: 19. The CDR3 runs 20 residues. This CDR3 reads CASSPPTGQGNTLIQETQYF. In nucleotides, the CDR3 is TGTGCCAGCAGCCCGCCTACGGGACAGGGAAACACTTTAATCCAAGAGACCCAGTACTTC.

This clonotype has a count of ten or more. The chain uses TRBV18 and TRBJ2-5; unclear D gene. V lost 3 bases, J lost 5 bases, and 10 bases lay in between. Germline V gene lookup returns CDR1 KGHSH and CDR2 LQKENI. The CDR3 is 13 amino acids. This CDR3 is CASSPEARETQYF. CDR3 nucleotides: TGTGCCAGCTCACCCGAAGCGAGGGAGACCCAGTACTTC. The whole variable domain, remainder taken from reference TRBV18 and TRBJ2-5, is NAGVMQNPRHLVRRRGQEARLRCSPMKGHSHVYWYRQLPEEGLKFMVYLQKENIIDESGMPKERFSAEFPKEGPSILRIQQVVRGDSAAYFCASSPEARETQYFGPGTRLLVL.

This chain links TRBV11-2 with TRBJ2-1; TRBD2 matches at 8 bases. The trim removed 4 bases at V and 4 bases at J, leaving 9 bases unmatched. The germline gives CDR1 SGHAT, CDR2 FQNNGV. The CDR3 sequence is 16 residues long. The CDR3 spells CASSSEGAGGYNEQFF. CDR3 bases: TGTGCCAGCAGCTCCGAGGGCGCGGGGGGTTACAATGAGCAGTTCTTC.

In its sample, this clonotype was seen a few times. The chain couples TRBV5-1 to TRBJ2-7, with a possible D match to TRBD1 (6 bases). Per the germline V gene, CDR1 is SGHRS and CDR2 is YFSETQ. Trimming removed 2 bases at V and 5 bases at J, with 14 bases between. This CDR3 has 14 residues. The CDR3 DNA reads as TGCGCCAGCAGCTTATGGACAGTCAGCAACGAGCAGTACTTC. Translating gives CASSLWTVSNEQYF.

The rearrangement uses TRBV4-3 and TRBJ2-1; 11 bases fit TRBD2. Germline CDR1 reads LGHNA; CDR2 reads YSLEER. V lost 3 bases, J lost 2 bases, and 12 bases stayed unmatched. The CDR3 covers 19 residues. The CDR3 DNA reads as TGCGCCAGCAGCCAGTTACTAGCGGGAGAGCCTCGGCCCTACAATGAGCAGTTCTTC. Its protein is CASSQLLAGEPRPYNEQFF.

The V gene is TRBV5-1, the J gene TRBJ2-5; D possibly uses TRBD1 or TRBD2 (5 bases each). The germline V gene encodes CDR1 SGHRS and CDR2 YFSETQ. The CDR3 sequence is 11 residues long. This CDR3 is CDRGGLETQYF. CDR3 in DNA: TGCGACCGGGGCGGGTTGGAGACCCAGTACTTC.

V usage is TRBV12-3 or TRBV12-4 and J usage is TRBJ2-7; D call uncertain. The V and J ends lost 6 bases and 5 bases respectively, with 8 bases between them. The CDR3 sequence is 11 residues long. The CDR3 region is CASSLGHEQYF. CDR3 bases: TGTGCCAGCAGCCTTGGCCACGAGCAGTACTTC.

This clonotype has only a few counts. This chain connects TRBV7-2 to TRBJ2-1, with 10 bases lining up with TRBD2. V shed 11 bases, J shed 8 bases, and the junction held 6 bases outside the gene matches. CDR1 is SGHTA and CDR2 is FQGNSA in the germline V gene. The CDR3 runs 12 residues. This chain's CDR3 is CAGASGSDEQFF. The CDR3 nucleotides read TGTGCCGGAGCTAGCGGGAGCGATGAGCAGTTCTTC.

At least ten counts were recorded for this clonotype. The chain combines TRBV20-1 with TRBJ2-7; D is tentatively TRBD1 or TRBD2 (5 bases each). V gave up 6 bases and J gave up 4 bases, with 16 bases separating them. The CDR3 has 13 amino acids. CDR1 DFQATT and CDR2 SNEGSKA come from the germline V gene (reference sequence). Here the CDR3 DNA reads TGCAGTGCGAGGGGTCTCGGAACTTACGAGCAGTACTTC. It codes for CSARGLGTYEQYF.

This clonotype occurred many times. V and J are TRBV19 and TRBJ2-1; D possibly matches TRBD1 or TRBD2 (6 bases each). Germline CDR1 reads LNHDA; CDR2 reads SQIVND (reference sequence). V shed 2 bases and J shed 7 bases, with 9 bases lying between them. The CDR3 is made up of 13 amino acids. The CDR3 sequence is CASSIIGGNEQFF. In DNA, the CDR3 is TGTGCCAGTAGTATAATAGGGGGGAATGAGCAGTTCTTC. The full variable domain, its missing parts supplied by reference TRBV19 and TRBJ2-1, is DGGITQSPKYLFRKEGQNVTLSCEQNLNHDAMYWYRQDPGQGLRLIYYSQIVNDFQKGDIAEGYSVSREKKESFPLTVTSAQKNPTAFYLCASSIIGGNEQFFGPGTRLTVL.

This clonotype occurred many times. The chain is built from TRBV15 and TRBJ2-4; D is unresolved. Germline V gene lookup returns CDR1 LNHNV and CDR2 YYDKDF (reference sequence). The CDR3 contains 11 residues. V lost 0 bases, J lost 8 bases, and 2 bases lay in between. CDR3 sequence: CATSRDYIQYF. DNA for the CDR3: TGTGCCACCAGCAGAGATTACATTCAGTACTTC.